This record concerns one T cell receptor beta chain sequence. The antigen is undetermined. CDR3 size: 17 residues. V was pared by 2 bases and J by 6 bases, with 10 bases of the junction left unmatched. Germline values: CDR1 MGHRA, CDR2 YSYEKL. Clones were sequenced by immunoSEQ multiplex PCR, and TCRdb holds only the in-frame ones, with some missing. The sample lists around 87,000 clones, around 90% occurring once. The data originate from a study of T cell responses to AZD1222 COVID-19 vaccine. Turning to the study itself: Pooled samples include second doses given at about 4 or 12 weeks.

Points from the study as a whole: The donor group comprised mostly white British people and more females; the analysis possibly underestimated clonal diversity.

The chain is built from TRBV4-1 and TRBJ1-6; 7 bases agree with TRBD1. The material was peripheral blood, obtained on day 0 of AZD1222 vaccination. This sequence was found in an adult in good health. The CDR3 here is CASSQTNPRTGNSPLHF. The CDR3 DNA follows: TGCGCCAGCAGCCAAACCAACCCGCGGACAGGTAATTCACCCCTCCACTTT.